One and the same sample provided the 14 T cell receptor beta chains below, sequenced in a study of blood T cells in healthy people across ages (dated by TCRdb to 2013 to 2016). To prepare the library, 5' RACE was applied. The reads were generated on an Illumina HiSeq 2500. A second about 6 to 11 cycle PCR used a sample-barcoded 5' primer and a J-beta primer mix. TCRdb ran its own pipeline on the public reads, namely fastp trimming at Q25 and MiXCR clone calling, and kept in-frame beta chains. A single entry per CDR3 protein holds the most common genes and DNA from its merged rows. This sample has 450,000 to 700,000 distinct CDR3 sequences in its table, and about 26% of those were observed once. The ten largest clones capture 15% to 20% of the sample. Sequenced: blood. The receptors originated from a woman aged 65 to 85 in good health.

In nucleotides, the CDR3 is TGCAGTGCTAACCCCGAGGGCTATGGCTACACCTTC. It specifies CSANPEGYGYTF. V and J are TRBV20-1 and TRBJ1-2, with D unresolved. The germline gives CDR1 DFQATT, CDR2 SNEGSKA (reference sequence). The CDR3 runs 12 residues. Deletions cut 4 bases from V and 4 bases from J, with 10 bases between.

About this clonotype itself: Relative to the germline gene, one junction end is altered; a read error may explain this. The gene calls are TRBV4-3 and TRBJ1-2; tentatively, D is TRBD1 (6 bases). The length of the CDR3 is 13 residues. CDR1 and CDR2 from the germline V gene are LGHNA and YSLEER. The CDR3 coding sequence is TGCGCCAGCAGCCCCCTGGGGGCGTATGACTACACCTTC. Protein: CASSPLGAYDYTF.

The chain uses TRBV6-2 or TRBV6-3 and TRBJ1-2; 7 bases match TRBD1. Unmatched junction bases numbered 10, after V lost 10 bases and J lost 2 bases. The length of the CDR3 is 14 residues. CDR1 MNHEY and CDR2 SVGEGT come from the germline V gene. The DNA for the CDR3 is TGTGCCACCACCCGAGGACAGGAGAACTATGGCTACACCTTC. This translates into CATTRGQENYGYTF.

The table lists this clonotype with a few counts. One end of the junction fails to match germline, which may point to a read error. The gene calls are TRBV6-5 and TRBJ2-7, with 8 bases identical to TRBD1. Germline V gene data show CDR1 as MNHEY and CDR2 as SVGAGI. The CDR3 extends over 13 amino acids. CDR3 DNA: TGTGCCAGCAGCCCTCAGGGGGCAATACCCAAGTATTTC. Residues: CASSPQGAIPKYF.

This clonotype was counted a single time. The V and J genes are TRBV24-1 and TRBJ2-5, with D unclear. The last part of the DNA fits TRBJ2-1 better; the J call may be wrong. The CDR3 is made up of 13 amino acids. The germline gives CDR1 KGHDR, CDR2 SFDVKD. The CDR3 spells CATSDSYYNEQFF. In DNA form, the CDR3 reads TGTGCCACCAGTGATTCGTACTACAATGAGCAGTTCTTC.

This sequence joins TRBV20-1 and TRBJ2-5; 9 bases agree with TRBD2. The CDR3 consists of 16 residues. Trimming took 0 bases from V and 2 from J; bases not matched to a gene: 7. Germline values: CDR1 DFQATT, CDR2 SNEGSKA (reference sequence). The CDR3 DNA reads as TGCAGTGCTAGAGATCGCTCTAGCGGGGAACAAGAGACCCAGTACTTC. Amino acids: CSARDRSSGEQETQYF.

The sample holds many counts of this clonotype. V gene TRBV28 combines with J gene TRBJ1-1; TRBD1 agrees at 7 bases. Germline V gene data show CDR1 as MDHEN and CDR2 as SYDVKM. CDR3 size: 14 residues. V lost 6 bases to trimming and J lost 2 bases; unmatched junction nucleotides: 6. The CDR3 region has the DNA TGTGCCAGCAGCAACCACAGGGGTAACACTGAAGCTTTCTTT. This translates into CASSNHRGNTEAFF.

This clonotype has more than one count but fewer than ten. V is TRBV11-2 and J is TRBJ2-5; 11 bases map to TRBD2. The DNA end is more similar to TRBJ2-1, so the J call may be wrong. The CDR3 totals 16 residues. Per germline, CDR1 SGHAT and CDR2 FQNNGV. CDR3 sequence: CASSLGVTSGGLEQFF. CDR3 DNA sequence: TGTGCCAGCAGCTTAGGGGTAACTAGCGGGGGACTTGAGCAGTTCTTC.

This clonotype showed up many times. The chain employs TRBV29-1 and TRBJ1-2, with TRBD1 matching over 10 bases. The germline gives CDR1 SQVTM, CDR2 ANQGSEA. The CDR3 is 13 residues long. Unmatched junction bases numbered 12, after V lost 7 bases and J lost 10 bases. The CDR3 DNA is TGCAGCGCCCTCCAGACAGGGGGCGATGTCTACACCTTC. Protein product: CSALQTGGDVYTF.

This chain uses TRBV10-3 with TRBJ2-1, with a weak D call TRBD2 (5 bases). Germline CDR1 and CDR2: ENHRY and SYGVKD. Trimming cost V 5 bases and J 2 bases, with 13 bases left between them. The CDR3 has 15 residues. The CDR3 here is CAISNAGPTYNEQFF. In nucleotides, the CDR3 is TGTGCCATCAGTAATGCGGGCCCTACCTACAATGAGCAGTTCTTC.

This clonotype occurred a few times. This sequence joins TRBV29-1 and TRBJ2-5, with D hard to call. Germline-derived CDR1 and CDR2 are SQVTM and ANQGSEA. The V end was cut by 2 bases, the J end by 4 bases, with 8 bases between. The CDR3 is made up of 12 amino acids. CDR3 sequence: CSVEQGGETQYF. In DNA form, the CDR3 reads TGCAGCGTTGAACAAGGTGGAGAGACCCAGTACTTC.

Many counts were recorded for this clonotype. The chain uses TRBV5-1 and TRBJ1-1; 9 nucleotides match TRBD1. Germline values: CDR1 SGHRS, CDR2 YFSETQ. V was pared by 4 bases and J by 1 base, with 14 bases of the junction left unmatched. The CDR3 covers 18 residues. CDR3 loop: CASSLGQGMMMRNTEAFF. CDR3 nucleotide sequence: TGCGCCAGCAGCCTCGGACAGGGGATGATGATGAGGAACACTGAAGCTTTCTTT.

This chain joins TRBV2 and TRBJ1-1; the D is unclear. Trimming left V 7 bases short and J 3 bases short, with 15 bases between. The CDR3 extends over 14 amino acids. Germline CDR1 is SNHLY and CDR2 is FYNNEI. The CDR3 reads CASTGDRMDTEAFF. The CDR3 bases are TGTGCCAGCACGGGAGACCGGATGGACACTGAAGCTTTCTTT.

This clonotype has more than one count but fewer than ten. V is TRBV12-5 and J is TRBJ1-1; D perhaps matches TRBD1 (5 bases). This CDR3 region has 14 residues. Germline CDR1 LGHNT, CDR2 FRNRAP. The V and J ends lost 5 bases and 0 bases respectively, with 10 bases between them. The CDR3 DNA is TGTGCTAGTGGTCCCGGGACGGTGAACACTGAAGCTTTCTTT. Translating it yields CASGPGTVNTEAFF.